Sequencing of this T cell receptor (beta chain) was carried out in a study of blood T cell repertoires in COVID-19. Turning to the study itself: The United States, Italy and Spain provided the acute and convalescent COVID-19 samples.

Source study methods: From reference gene primer amplification, estimates of nucleated cell counts were derived. Some clones are missing from TCRdb's copy, which holds only in-frame ones; the method was immunoSEQ multiplex PCR. From that table come the V and J calls and clone size; the DNA was used to work out D and trimming. The table includes hundreds of thousands of clones, roughly 90% detected once. Trimming at V came to 0 bases and at J to 1 base, leaving 4 bases not matched to a gene. Germline CDR1 and CDR2: SGDLS and YYNGEE. The CDR3 covers 16 residues. This TCR came from a woman between 40 and 50 years old who had recovered from COVID-19. The rearrangement links TRBV9 to TRBJ2-5; 9 bases fit TRBD2. Sequencing input: peripheral blood. In DNA, the CDR3 is TGTGCCAGCAGCGTAGGGGGCGGGAGGGGCCAAGAGACCCAGTACTTC. Protein: CASSVGGGRGQETQYF.